What follows are 28 T cell receptor beta chains derived from one specimen sequenced in a study of regulatory dendritic cells for organ transplantation. Profiling relied on immunoSEQ multiplex PCR, and the TCRdb table lists in-frame clones only, not all of them. The table records 11,000 or so clones, approximately 70% of them present only once. The sample consisted of memory CD8+ T cells from blood. Described subset: CD45RO+ memory T cells. These TCRs come from a human donor in good health.

The chain has TRBV12-5 and TRBJ1-5; 8 bases fit TRBD1. Germline V gene sequence: CDR1 LGHNT, CDR2 FRNRAP. Trimming at V came to 5 bases and at J to 1 base, leaving 7 bases not matched to a gene. The CDR3 covers 16 residues. CDR3 bases: TGTGCTAGTGGTCCTTGGACAGGGTCGAGCAATCAGCCCCAGCATTTT. Translating it yields CASGPWTGSSNQPQHF.

The chain joins TRBV6-5 to TRBJ1-1; weak D call: TRBD1 (5 bases). The V end lost 0 bases, the J end lost 2 bases, and 10 bases lay between the germline ends. The CDR3 length is 15 residues. In germline, CDR1 is MNHEY, CDR2 SVGAGI. The CDR3 nucleotides read TGTGCCAGCAGTTACTCGGGGCACCTAAACACTGAAGCTTTCTTT. Residues: CASSYSGHLNTEAFF.

The chain couples TRBV7-6 to TRBJ2-1; either TRBD1 or TRBD2 may supply D (5 bases each). The CDR3 runs to 21 residues. V lost 5 bases, J lost 1 base, and 30 bases lay in between. The V gene's germline CDR1 is SGHVS and CDR2 FNYEAQ. The CDR3 spells CASSTSPTLGVGDASYNEQFF. The CDR3 nucleotides read TGTGCCAGCAGCACCTCACCCACGCTGGGGGTGGGAGATGCTTCCTACAATGAGCAGTTCTTC.

The J gene is TRBJ2-4, the V gene TRBV6-1; D is perhaps TRBD2 (6 bases). V shed 1 base and J shed 4 bases, with 8 bases lying between them. Germline V gene lookup returns CDR1 MNHNS and CDR2 SASEGT. The CDR3 has 14 residues. CDR3 DNA: TGTGCCAGCAGTGAAGAGGGGACTAAAAACATTCAGTACTTC. Translation gives CASSEEGTKNIQYF.

The chain links TRBV5-6 to TRBJ1-5, with D perhaps matching TRBD1 (5 bases). The V end was cut by 0 bases, the J end by 6 bases, with 16 bases between. Germline CDR1 SGHDT, CDR2 YYEEEE. The CDR3 runs to 16 residues. This chain's CDR3 is CASSLAFGGGGQPQHF. CDR3 nucleotide sequence: TGTGCCAGCAGCTTGGCCTTTGGGGGTGGAGGTCAGCCCCAGCATTTT.

The rearrangement joins TRBV27 to TRBJ2-7; possible D gene TRBD2, 5 bases. The CDR3 loop spans 11 amino acids. Germline CDR1 is MNHEY and CDR2 is SMNVEV (reference sequence). The ends were cut back, 5 bases at V and 5 bases at J, with 7 bases in the middle. CDR3: CASSPGDEQYF. The CDR3, as DNA: TGTGCCAGCAGTCCCGGGGACGAGCAGTACTTC.

The V gene is TRBV10-3, the J gene TRBJ1-6; D call uncertain. V dropped 6 bases and J dropped 11 bases, with 14 bases sitting between them. Germline CDR1 reads ENHRY; CDR2 reads SYGVKD. CDR3 size: 13 residues. The CDR3: CAISEDLLAPLHF. CDR3 in DNA: TGTGCCATCAGCGAGGACCTATTGGCACCCCTCCACTTT.

The chain is built from TRBV25-1 and TRBJ2-2; D not certain. The germline CDR1 and CDR2 sequences are MGHDK and SYGVNS. This CDR3 contains 14 residues. V lost 2 bases and J lost 7, with 11 bases in between. As DNA, the CDR3 is TGTGCCAGCAGTGAAGGAAGGGTTTTCGGGGAGCTGTTTTTT. It yields the protein CASSEGRVFGELFF.

This rearrangement joins TRBV7-9 to TRBJ2-1; no clear D gene. The ends were cut back, 5 bases at V and 9 bases at J, with 11 bases in the middle. This CDR3 has 12 amino acids. Germline V gene data show CDR1 as SEHNR and CDR2 as FQNEAQ (reference sequence). CDR3 protein: CASSPQRGEQFF. The CDR3 DNA is TGTGCCAGCAGCCCCCAGCGCGGTGAGCAGTTCTTC.

The genes are TRBV5-5 and TRBJ2-7, with D perhaps TRBD1 (6 bases). V lost 2 bases and J lost 2, with 14 bases in between. This CDR3 is 15 amino acids long. From germline, CDR1 is SGHKS and CDR2 YYEKEE (reference sequence). The DNA of the CDR3 is TGTGCCAGCAGCTTTCGAGACAGGTTCGCCTACGAGCAGTACTTC. Protein product: CASSFRDRFAYEQYF. The variable domain in full, completed from reference TRBV5-5 and TRBJ2-7, reads DAGVTQSPTHLIKTRGQQVTLRCSPISGHKSVSWYQQVLGQGPQFIFQYYEKEERGRGNFPDRFSARQFPNYSSELNVNALLLGDSALYLCASSFRDRFAYEQYFGPGTRLTVT.

The chain joins TRBV4-3 to TRBJ2-7, with D possibly being TRBD1 (5 bases). The CDR3 runs to 16 residues. V lost 0 bases to trimming and J lost 3 bases, with 15 bases between them. Germline loops: CDR1 LGHNA, CDR2 YSLEER. CDR3: CASSQDRPGSIYEQYF. In DNA form, the CDR3 reads TGCGCCAGCAGCCAAGACAGACCAGGGTCAATCTACGAGCAGTACTTC.

Of note for this clone: Sequence at one end of the junction differs from germline and may be a read error. The J gene is TRBJ1-1, the V gene TRBV7-8, with unresolved D. The length of the CDR3 is 12 residues. Germline V gene data show CDR1 as SGHVS and CDR2 as FQNEAQ. The CDR3: CASRLGNTEAFF. The DNA for the CDR3 is TGTGCCAGCAGGTTAGGGAACACTGAAGCTTTCTTT.

In its sample, this clone was seen once. The J gene is TRBJ2-3, the V gene TRBV11-2; 9 positions agree with TRBD2. This CDR3 has 15 amino acids. Germline V gene data show CDR1 as SGHAT and CDR2 as FQNNGV. V gave up 5 bases and J gave up 5 bases; unmatched junction bases: 8. The DNA of the CDR3 is TGTGCCAGCAGCCTAATACCTAGCGGGGAAGATACGCAGTATTTT. Translation: CASSLIPSGEDTQYF.

This clone was seen only a few times. This chain uses TRBV5-3 with TRBJ2-7; D is undetermined. TRBV5-3 falls under the ORF class, with uncertain function. Trimming left V 2 bases short and J 6 bases short, with 6 bases between. CDR3 length: 11 residues. Here the CDR3 reads CARSLKGEQYF. The DNA for the CDR3 is TGTGCCAGAAGCTTAAAGGGCGAGCAGTACTTC.

The J gene is TRBJ1-1, the V gene TRBV5-5, with D hard to call. The length of the CDR3 is 13 residues. V lost 0 bases and J lost 3, with 6 bases in between. Germline V gene data show CDR1 as SGHKS and CDR2 as YYEKEE (reference sequence). The CDR3 here is CASSLGLYTEAFF. The CDR3 DNA is TGTGCCAGCAGCTTGGGACTATACACTGAAGCTTTCTTT.

CDR3 coding DNA: TGCAGCGTTGAAGTTATCTCCAGCGAAGGGTATGGCTACACCTTC. It specifies CSVEVISSEGYGYTF. This chain uses TRBV29-1 with TRBJ1-2; D unresolved. The V end lost 1 base, the J end lost 5 bases, and 17 bases lay between the germline ends. Germline lookup yields CDR1 SQVTM and CDR2 ANQGSEA. The CDR3 is 15 residues long.

The rearrangement joins TRBV6-5 to TRBJ1-2, with unresolved D. The CDR3 length is 12 residues. Trimming took 4 bases from V and 3 from J, leaving 6 bases between them. Germline V lookup: CDR1 MNHEY, CDR2 SVGAGI. CDR3: CASSSSYYGYTF. CDR3 in DNA: TGTGCCAGCAGTTCTTCTTACTATGGCTACACCTTC.

As for this clone: Additional DNA sequences in this sample encode the identical CDR3. This chain links TRBV18 with TRBJ2-1, with D perhaps matching TRBD2 (6 bases). The CDR3 spans 13 residues. Trimming took off 3 bases at V and 4 bases at J, with 7 bases between the two ends. Per the germline V gene, CDR1 is KGHSH and CDR2 is LQKENI. The CDR3 DNA reads as TGTGCCAGCTCACCGGGGGGTTACAATGAGCAGTTCTTC. It codes for CASSPGGYNEQFF.

J is TRBJ2-1 and V is TRBV27, with a possible D match to TRBD2 (5 bases). This CDR3 is 14 amino acids long. Germline V lookup: CDR1 MNHEY, CDR2 SMNVEV (reference sequence). V was cut by 5 bases and J by 6 bases, with 14 bases left in between. In nucleotides, the CDR3 is TGTGCCAGCAGTGTCAGAGGGCAGAGCAATGAGCAGTTCTTC. It yields the protein CASSVRGQSNEQFF.

This clone has a handful of counts. V gene TRBV28 combines with J gene TRBJ2-7; D not certain. Germline lookup yields CDR1 MDHEN and CDR2 SYDVKM. The CDR3 has 15 amino acids. Trimming took off 3 bases at V and 1 base at J, with 13 bases between the two ends. CDR3 region: CASSFSIGGSYEQYF. The CDR3 DNA follows: TGTGCCAGCAGTTTCAGTATTGGCGGATCCTACGAGCAGTACTTC.

The V call is TRBV4-1, the J call TRBJ2-1; TRBD2 matches 8 bases. With 1 base clipped from V and 6 bases from J, the junction kept 5 bases outside the gene matches. This CDR3 has 15 amino acids. The germline CDR1 and CDR2 sequences are MGHRA and YSYEKL. Written as DNA, the CDR3 is TGCGCCAGCAGCCAAGGGGGCGGGGGGACCAATGAGCAGTTCTTC. Protein product: CASSQGGGGTNEQFF.

This chain uses TRBV15 with TRBJ2-5, with 9 bases that match TRBD1. Germline V gene data show CDR1 as LNHNV and CDR2 as YYDKDF (reference sequence). This CDR3 contains 15 residues. V shed 5 bases, J shed 3 bases, and the junction held 7 bases outside the gene matches. The CDR3, as DNA: TGTGCCACCAGCCGCTGGGACAGGGCTGAAGAGACCCAGTACTTC. Its translation: CATSRWDRAEETQYF.

The rearrangement uses TRBV5-6 and TRBJ2-5; a possible D gene is TRBD2 (5 bases). This CDR3 spans 14 amino acids. Per the germline V gene, CDR1 is SGHDT and CDR2 is YYEEEE. Trimming cost V 3 bases and J 4 bases, with 13 bases left between them. CDR3 in DNA: TGTGCCAGCAGCTACGGGGAGTTCAGAGAGACCCAGTACTTC. Its translation: CASSYGEFRETQYF.

The chain is built from TRBV4-2 and TRBJ1-5; D might be TRBD1 (6 bases). The germline CDR1 and CDR2 sequences are LGHNA and YNFKEQ. The CDR3 length is 17 residues. Between the trimmed V and J ends, which lost 1 base and 3 bases, there was a span of 16 bases. The CDR3 region has the DNA TGTGCCAGCAGCCAAGTCAGGGGACGCCTCGTCAATCAGCCCCAGCATTTT. This codes for CASSQVRGRLVNQPQHF.

The chain links TRBV6-6 to TRBJ1-2; tentatively, D is TRBD1 (5 bases). The germline V gene has CDR1 MNHNY and CDR2 SVGAGI (reference sequence). This CDR3 has 11 amino acids. V was shortened by 8 bases and J by 8 bases, with 12 bases between the two germline ends. The DNA of the CDR3 is TGTGCCAGCGAGGTTGGGGGGGGCTACACCTTC. Protein: CASEVGGGYTF.

This chain uses TRBV7-1 with TRBJ2-5, with a tentative D call TRBD2 (6 bases). TRBV7-1 counts as an open reading frame of uncertain function. Trimming removed 6 bases from V and 0 bases from J, with 11 bases in between. The CDR3 is 14 residues long. The CDR3 region is CASRPSEYQETQYF. CDR3 sequence (DNA): TGTGCCAGCAGACCTAGCGAGTACCAAGAGACCCAGTACTTC.

V and J are TRBV5-4 and TRBJ1-5; D ambiguous. Germline CDR1 and CDR2: SGHNT and YYREEE (reference sequence). The CDR3 sequence is 16 residues long. Trimming took off 3 bases at V and 3 bases at J, with 16 bases between the two ends. The CDR3 here is CASSYGGGRANQPQHF. The CDR3 DNA reads as TGTGCCAGCAGCTACGGCGGTGGGAGGGCCAATCAGCCCCAGCATTTT.

The rearrangement joins TRBV7-9 to TRBJ1-1; D perhaps matches TRBD1 (5 bases). This CDR3 spans 15 amino acids. V shed 1 base and J shed 3 bases, with 12 bases lying between them. The V gene's germline CDR1 is SEHNR and CDR2 FQNEAQ (reference sequence). CDR3 loop: CASSLDGTLDTEAFF. In nucleotides, the CDR3 is TGTGCCAGCAGCTTAGATGGGACGCTTGACACTGAAGCTTTCTTT.